These 11 T cell receptor beta chains were sequenced from one sample in a study of shared clonotypes between healthy human individuals. Naive CD8 isolation took CD45RO-negative cells positively selected for CCR7 and excluded terminally differentiated effector memory CD45RA+ cells. This table comes from immunoSEQ multiplex PCR, and its TCRdb copy is limited to in-frame clones, with some not included. The profile shows a few million clones, roughly 93% of them singletons. Sample: naive CD8+ T cells from PBMCs. The receptor source for this set is a young man in good health. Some clones in this sample may be carry-over from other donors' samples.

The chain is built from TRBV6-5 and TRBJ2-5, with TRBD1 identical over 7 bases. The CDR3 is 15 amino acids. Germline loops: CDR1 MNHEY, CDR2 SVGAGI. V lost 7 bases and J lost 2; bases outside the gene matches: 10. CDR3 nucleotide sequence: TGTGCCAGCAACCCCGGCGAACAGGGGCAAGAGACCCAGTACTTC. It yields the protein CASNPGEQGQETQYF.

The chain uses TRBV11-2 and TRBJ2-7; 8 nucleotides align to TRBD1. J gave up 2 bases and V 1 base, and 16 bases lay outside the gene matches. The CDR3 is made up of 19 amino acids. Germline CDR1 and CDR2: SGHAT and FQNNGV. CDR3 nucleotides: TGTGCCAGCAGCTTAGGGCTTGACAGGGGCGCGTGGCCTACCTACGAGCAGTACTTC. Encoded protein: CASSLGLDRGAWPTYEQYF.

The V and J genes are TRBV7-2 and TRBJ1-2; D might be TRBD1 (5 bases). V gave up 5 bases and J gave up 4 bases, with 17 bases separating them. Germline assignment: CDR1 SGHTA and CDR2 FQGNSA. The CDR3 is 15 residues long. CDR3 in amino acids: CASSHRDGDRYGYTF. In DNA, the CDR3 is TGTGCCAGCAGCCACCGGGACGGAGACCGCTATGGCTACACCTTC.

The chain has TRBV2 and TRBJ1-5; TRBD1 matches 10 bases. The CDR3 contains 17 residues. With 1 base clipped from V and 3 bases from J, the junction kept 6 bases outside the gene matches. CDR1 is SNHLY and CDR2 is FYNNEI in the germline V gene. The CDR3 DNA follows: TGTGCCAGCAGTGAAGAGGGGACAGGGGTCCCCAATCAGCCCCAGCATTTT. Translating it yields CASSEEGTGVPNQPQHF.

The chain links TRBV5-1 to TRBJ2-7, with 10 positions matching TRBD1. The V and J ends lost 3 bases and 5 bases, in that order; junction bases with no gene match: 5. Germline-derived CDR1 and CDR2 are SGHRS and YFSETQ. CDR3 length equals 14 residues. The CDR3 loop reads CASSSGTGAHEQYF. As DNA, the CDR3 is TGCGCCAGCAGCTCGGGGACAGGGGCCCACGAGCAGTACTTC.

V gene TRBV12-5 combines with J gene TRBJ2-2; possibly TRBD2 for D (5 bases). V dropped 1 base and J dropped 3 bases, with 6 bases sitting between them. Germline V gives CDR1 LGHNT, CDR2 FRNRAP. The CDR3 is 14 residues long. CDR3 nucleotides: TGTGCTAGTGGTTTGGCCGGGGACACCGGGGAGCTGTTTTTT. It yields the protein CASGLAGDTGELFF.

The chain links TRBV5-5 to TRBJ2-7, with D unresolved. V lost 0 bases and J 3 bases, leaving 10 bases between the germline ends. Germline V gene lookup returns CDR1 SGHKS and CDR2 YYEKEE (reference sequence). This CDR3 is built from 14 residues. CDR3 sequence reads: CASSLVLQIYEQYF. The CDR3 bases are TGTGCCAGCAGCTTGGTTCTACAGATCTACGAGCAGTACTTC.

Note on this clone: The same CDR3 arises from other DNA sequences in this sample as well. V and J are TRBV27 and TRBJ1-2; no clear D gene. V gave up 2 bases and J gave up 2 bases, with 9 bases separating them. The CDR3 runs to 14 residues. Germline V gives CDR1 MNHEY, CDR2 SMNVEV (reference sequence). The CDR3 here is CASSLRVGNYGYTF. The DNA of the CDR3 is TGTGCCAGCAGTTTACGGGTTGGGAACTATGGCTACACCTTC.

The rearrangement uses TRBV6-5 and TRBJ2-2, with 7 bases that match TRBD1. The CDR3 is 15 amino acids. From germline, CDR1 is MNHEY and CDR2 SVGAGI. V shed 7 bases and J 1 base; nucleotides not matched to a gene: 6. The CDR3 DNA is TGTGCCAGCACCAGATGGACAGGGAACACCGGGGAGCTGTTTTTT. Its protein is CASTRWTGNTGELFF.

The chain links TRBV11-2 to TRBJ2-7; D is uncertain. Germline lookup yields CDR1 SGHAT and CDR2 FQNNGV. Deletions cut 6 bases from V and 0 bases from J, with 9 bases between. CDR3 length equals 13 residues. In DNA, the CDR3 is TGTGCCAGCAGGCTGGGCAGCTCCTACGAGCAGTACTTC. This translates into CASRLGSSYEQYF.

The chain combines TRBV15 with TRBJ2-1; 7 nucleotides match TRBD2. With 8 bases clipped from V and 8 bases from J, the junction kept 3 bases outside the gene matches. The CDR3 is made up of 11 amino acids. The germline V gene encodes CDR1 LNHNV and CDR2 YYDKDF (reference sequence). CDR3 DNA: TGTGCCACCGGGACTATCCATGAGCAGTTCTTC. Its protein product is CATGTIHEQFF. Together with reference TRBV15 and TRBJ2-1, the CDR3 gives the full variable domain: DAMVIQNPRYQVTQFGKPVTLSCSQTLNHNVMYWYQQKSSQAPKLLFHYYDKDFNNEADTPDNFQSRRPNTSFCFLDIRSPGLGDTAMYLCATGTIHEQFFGPGTRLTVL.